Below, 14 T cell receptor beta chains from the same sample are listed, as sequenced in a study of T cells in Graves' hyperthyroidism and ophthalmopathy. Researchers amplified the TCR beta CDR3 regions from RNA transcripts. When the TCR CDR3 underwent first-round RT-PCR, the HTBI primer set was used. MiXCR, run by TCRdb on the multiplex PCR reads, gives a single entry per CDR3 protein. The sample holds hundreds of thousands of distinct CDR3 sequences, 15% to 20% seen once. The material sequenced was blood. The receptor set was obtained from a woman younger than 45 with Graves' hyperthyroidism.

This clonotype was seen a few times. The chain has TRBV12-3 or TRBV12-4 and TRBJ2-5; no reliable D call. The CDR3 is 13 amino acids. With 3 bases removed from V and 4 bases from J, the gap between germline ends came to 9 bases. The CDR3 bases are TGTGCCAGCAGTTTTAAGGAACGAGAGACCCAGTACTTC. It translates to CASSFKERETQYF.

In its sample, this clonotype was seen many times. This chain connects TRBV30 to TRBJ2-1; 13 nucleotides match TRBD2. The CDR3 totals 13 residues. Trimming cost V 3 bases and J 8 bases; bases outside gene matches: 1. Germline V gene sequence: CDR1 GTSNPN, CDR2 SVGIG (reference sequence). The CDR3 DNA sequence: TGTGCCTGGAGCGGACTAGCGGGAGATGAGCAGTTCTTC. Protein: CAWSGLAGDEQFF. Based on the CDR3 plus reference TRBV30 and TRBJ2-1, the full variable domain is SQTIHQWPATLVQPVGSPLSLECTVEGTSNPNLYWYRQAAGRGLQLLFYSVGIGQISSEVPQNLSASRPQDRQFILSSKKLLLSDSGFYLCAWSGLAGDEQFFGPGTRLTVL.

This clonotype was seen at least ten times. This sequence joins TRBV30 and TRBJ1-5; 7 bases are shared with TRBD1. V trimming: 2 bases; J trimming: 6 bases; junction bases outside the gene matches: 7. Germline V gives CDR1 GTSNPN, CDR2 SVGIG (reference sequence). The CDR3 totals 14 residues. This CDR3 reads CAWSTTGRFQPQHF. CDR3 nucleotides: TGTGCCTGGAGTACGACAGGGCGGTTTCAGCCCCAGCATTTT.

This clonotype was observed a handful of times. The chain employs TRBV6-2 or TRBV6-3 and TRBJ2-5, with 9 bases fitting TRBD2. Germline CDR1 reads MNHEY; CDR2 reads SVGEGT. This CDR3 region has 18 residues. V dropped 0 bases and J dropped 5; count of bases not matched to a gene: 13. The CDR3 is CASSYSPRLAEVPETQYF. The DNA for the CDR3 is TGTGCCAGCAGTTACTCCCCTCGACTAGCGGAGGTCCCGGAGACCCAGTACTTC.

This clonotype was recorded a few times. The genes are TRBV20-1 and TRBJ2-5, with D perhaps matching TRBD2 (6 bases). Germline V lookup: CDR1 DFQATT, CDR2 SNEGSKA (reference sequence). The CDR3 covers 14 residues. The V and J ends lost 3 bases and 3 bases respectively, with 14 bases between them. Written as DNA, the CDR3 is TGCAGTGCTAGGGGGGGTTTGGGGAAAGAGACCCAGTACTTC. Its protein is CSARGGLGKETQYF.

This clonotype has at least ten counts. This chain uses TRBV18 with TRBJ2-1; D not certain. CDR1 is KGHSH, CDR2 LQKENI, per germline. Deletions cut 3 bases from V and 9 bases from J, with 9 bases between. The CDR3 runs to 12 residues. Here the CDR3 DNA reads TGTGCCAGCTCACCGAGAGTATCTGAGCAGTTCTTC. This gives the protein CASSPRVSEQFF.

This clonotype showed up just a few times. V usage is TRBV18 and J usage is TRBJ2-1; 8 positions agree with TRBD2. J lost 4 bases, V lost 0 bases, and 5 bases had no gene match. The CDR3 loop spans 16 amino acids. CDR1 and CDR2 (germline): KGHSH, LQKENI. The CDR3 reads CASSPPTGLGYNEQFF. CDR3 sequence (DNA): TGTGCCAGCTCACCACCGACGGGACTAGGGTACAATGAGCAGTTCTTC. Based on the CDR3 plus reference TRBV18 and TRBJ2-1, the full variable domain is NAGVMQNPRHLVRRRGQEARLRCSPMKGHSHVYWYRQLPEEGLKFMVYLQKENIIDESGMPKERFSAEFPKEGPSILRIQQVVRGDSAAYFCASSPPTGLGYNEQFFGPGTRLTVL.

In the case of this clonotype: Just one base apart from a much larger clone, this may be a read error. Here the CDR3 omits its conserved ending phenylalanine or tryptophan, so a read error is the likely source. V usage is TRBV20-1 and J usage is TRBJ2-5; D not certain. The V end lost 3 bases, the J end lost 5 bases, and 7 bases lay between the germline ends. The CDR3 loop spans 11 amino acids. Germline assignment: CDR1 DFQATT and CDR2 SNEGSKA (reference sequence). The CDR3 bases are TGCAGTGCTAGGGGTGTGGAGACCCAGTACTCC. This sequence encodes CSARGVETQYS.

Worth noting for this clonotype: A junction end diverges from the germline sequence, so it may reflect a read error. The gene calls are TRBV13 and TRBJ2-1, with 7 bases lining up with TRBD1. The CDR3 is 15 amino acids. Germline V gives CDR1 PRHDT, CDR2 FYEKMQ (reference sequence). CDR3 residues: CTSRVRDRPGNKQFF. Here the CDR3 DNA reads TGTACCAGCAGAGTTCGGGACAGACCCGGGAATAAGCAGTTCTTC.

This clonotype was seen a few times. A clone one base away is much larger, so this may be a read error. The chain recombines TRBV30 with TRBJ1-2; D is undetermined. This CDR3 is 11 amino acids long. Per the germline V gene, CDR1 is GTSNPN and CDR2 is SVGIG (reference sequence). Here the CDR3 reads CARSVAYAYTF. The CDR3 region has the DNA TGTGCCCGGAGTGTGGCCTATGCCTACACCTTC.

Only a few counts were recorded for this clonotype. V and J are TRBV5-1 and TRBJ1-1; D gene uncertain. Germline CDR1 reads SGHRS; CDR2 reads YFSETQ. Trimming pared 1 base from V and 1 base from J, leaving 8 bases between. This CDR3 has 14 amino acids. Written as DNA, the CDR3 is TGCGCCAGCAGCTTGATTCCGGGGAACACTGAAGCTTTCTTT. This encodes CASSLIPGNTEAFF.

The V gene is TRBV15, the J gene TRBJ2-7; possible D gene TRBD2, 6 bases. Trimming stripped 5 bases from V and 3 bases from J, with 8 bases between. The germline V gene encodes CDR1 LNHNV and CDR2 YYDKDF (reference sequence). This CDR3 comprises 12 residues. The DNA of the CDR3 is TGTGCCACCAGCCTGCGGGGCTACGAGCAGTACTTC. Its protein product is CATSLRGYEQYF.

This clonotype was observed a few times. The CDR3 DNA sequence: TGCAGTGCTAGCCCCGGGACTAGCGGGTACGAGCAGTACTTC. Its translation is CSASPGTSGYEQYF. The rearrangement uses TRBV20-1 and TRBJ2-7, with 12 bases lining up with TRBD2. This CDR3 region has 14 residues. Trimming cost V 3 bases and J 4 bases; bases outside gene matches: 4. Germline CDR1 and CDR2: DFQATT and SNEGSKA (reference sequence).

This clonotype was recorded many times. The CDR3 protein is CASSPDGPARAQYF. The CDR3 DNA follows: TGTGCCAGCAGCCCGGACGGGCCAGCGCGGGCGCAGTATTTT. This chain uses TRBV11-2 with TRBJ2-3, with D perhaps TRBD2 (5 bases). V was pared by 5 bases and J by 10 bases, with 19 bases between. The CDR3 spans 14 residues. Germline CDR1 SGHAT, CDR2 FQNNGV.